These 26 T cell receptor beta chains originate from one sample sequenced in a study of blood T cell repertoires in COVID-19. Profiling relied on immunoSEQ multiplex PCR, and the TCRdb table lists in-frame clones only, not all of them. The sample yields some 300,000 clones, 85% to 90% seen once. Sequenced material: peripheral blood. These receptors were taken from a woman in her thirties or forties with COVID-19, enrolled during active disease.

The chain uses TRBV27 and TRBJ1-2; TRBD1 matches 9 bases. There are 16 residues in the CDR3. Trimming took 6 bases from V and 1 from J; bases not matched to a gene: 9. Germline assignment: CDR1 MNHEY and CDR2 SMNVEV (reference sequence). The CDR3 nucleotides are TGTGCCAGCAGACCCGGGACAGGGAAGGGTAACTATGGCTACACCTTC. Amino acids: CASRPGTGKGNYGYTF.

The CDR3 sequence is CASSFRFYNSPLHF. DNA of the CDR3: TGTGCCAGTAGCTTCAGGTTCTACAATTCACCCCTCCACTTT. The chain carries TRBV19 and TRBJ1-6, with D unresolved. Per germline, CDR1 LNHDA and CDR2 SQIVND (reference sequence). V dropped 6 bases and J dropped 7 bases, with 13 bases sitting between them. There are 14 residues in the CDR3.

This chain connects TRBV11-2 to TRBJ2-2; 8 bases align to TRBD2. Trimming at V came to 5 bases and at J to 6 bases, leaving 8 bases not matched to a gene. CDR1 SGHAT and CDR2 FQNNGV come from the germline V gene. This CDR3 spans 15 amino acids. The CDR3 bases are TGTGCCAGCAGCCAGGTAGCGGGGAGTGCCGGGGAGCTGTTTTTT. Its translation is CASSQVAGSAGELFF.

This chain uses TRBV30 with TRBJ2-2, with a possible D match to TRBD1 (6 bases). The length of the CDR3 is 14 residues. CDR1 GTSNPN and CDR2 SVGIG come from the germline V gene (reference sequence). Trimming took off 6 bases at V and 5 bases at J, with 16 bases between the two ends. This CDR3 reads CACADSWGTGELFF. The DNA of the CDR3 is TGTGCCTGCGCGGACAGCTGGGGGACCGGGGAGCTGTTTTTT.

This chain connects TRBV29-1 to TRBJ1-2, with TRBD1 identical over 8 bases. The CDR3 extends over 13 amino acids. Germline V gives CDR1 SQVTM, CDR2 ANQGSEA. The V segment lost 4 bases and the J segment 2 bases; nucleotides outside the gene matches: 3. The CDR3: CSVGGQENYGYTF. The DNA for the CDR3 is TGCAGCGTTGGGGGACAGGAGAACTATGGCTACACCTTC.

V usage is TRBV7-2 and J usage is TRBJ1-2; D ambiguous. CDR3 length equals 13 residues. Germline V gives CDR1 SGHTA, CDR2 FQGNSA. With 4 bases removed from V and 8 bases from J, the gap between germline ends came to 14 bases. This CDR3 is CASSSRTVVGYTF. DNA of the CDR3: TGTGCCAGCAGCTCCCGGACTGTTGTCGGCTACACCTTC.

V gene TRBV4-2 combines with J gene TRBJ2-1; maybe TRBD1 (5 bases). CDR1 and CDR2 (germline): LGHNA, YNFKEQ. The CDR3 runs to 12 residues. Trimming stripped 4 bases from V and 9 bases from J, with 10 bases between. The CDR3 DNA is TGTGCCAGCAGCCCCGTAGACAGTGAGCAGTTCTTC. Its protein is CASSPVDSEQFF.

CDR3 in amino acids: CASSLLSPGQGRANTEAFF. The DNA for the CDR3 is TGTGCCAGCTCACTCCTGTCGCCGGGACAGGGTAGGGCGAACACTGAAGCTTTCTTT. V is TRBV18 and J is TRBJ1-1; 9 bases map to TRBD1. The CDR3 has 19 residues. J was trimmed by 1 base and V by 4 bases; bases with no gene match: 16. The germline CDR1 and CDR2 sequences are KGHSH and LQKENI.

The chain combines TRBV28 with TRBJ2-2, with a weak D call TRBD1 (5 bases). Germline V gives CDR1 MDHEN, CDR2 SYDVKM. Between the trimmed V and J ends, which lost 10 bases and 0 bases, there was a span of 15 bases. This CDR3 spans 15 amino acids. The DNA of the CDR3 is TGTGCCACTCTTCGGACACCCGCGAACACCGGGGAGCTGTTTTTT. It specifies CATLRTPANTGELFF.

This clone occurred a few times. This CDR3 reads CASSVERGGGGGETQYF. DNA of the CDR3: TGTGCCAGCAGCGTAGAACGAGGGGGAGGGGGAGGCGAGACCCAGTACTTC. The V gene is TRBV9, the J gene TRBJ2-5; perhaps TRBD2 as D (7 bases). Germline assignment: CDR1 SGDLS and CDR2 YYNGEE. With 0 bases removed from V and 5 bases from J, the gap between germline ends came to 20 bases. This CDR3 is built from 17 residues.

The V gene is TRBV30, the J gene TRBJ1-1, with no clear D. The CDR3 spans 13 residues. V was pared by 0 bases and J by 3 bases, with 8 bases between. Per germline, CDR1 GTSNPN and CDR2 SVGIG (reference sequence). The CDR3 nucleotides are TGTGCCTGGAGTGTACGGCAGGACACTGAAGCTTTCTTT. It specifies CAWSVRQDTEAFF.

Here the CDR3 reads CASSPGQGWNQPQHF. In nucleotides, the CDR3 is TGTGCCAGTAGTCCCGGACAGGGTTGGAATCAGCCCCAGCATTTT. The chain carries TRBV19 and TRBJ1-5, with 8 nucleotides matching TRBD1. This CDR3 region has 15 residues. V was clipped by 5 bases and J by 4 bases; unmatched bases: 7. Germline loops: CDR1 LNHDA, CDR2 SQIVND (reference sequence).

V gene TRBV7-2 combines with J gene TRBJ1-2, with a weak D call TRBD1 (5 bases). Trimming removed 2 bases from V and 3 bases from J, with 7 bases in between. CDR1 SGHTA and CDR2 FQGNSA come from the germline V gene. The CDR3 is made up of 13 amino acids. CDR3 sequence reads: CASSLTTDYGYTF. CDR3 bases: TGTGCCAGCAGCTTAACGACAGACTATGGCTACACCTTC.

V gene TRBV18 combines with J gene TRBJ2-2; tentatively, D is TRBD1 (5 bases). CDR1 and CDR2 (germline): KGHSH, LQKENI. CDR3 length: 14 residues. V was trimmed by 3 bases and J by 4 bases, leaving 9 bases between them. The CDR3 loop reads CASSPDTSTGELFF. In DNA, the CDR3 is TGTGCCAGCTCACCGGACACGAGCACCGGGGAGCTGTTTTTT.

The chain combines TRBV12-5 with TRBJ2-5; weak D call: TRBD2 (7 bases). Germline-derived CDR1 and CDR2 are LGHNT and FRNRAP. V gave up 1 base and J gave up 4 bases, with 13 bases separating them. The CDR3 runs 15 residues. CDR3 in DNA: TGTGCTAGTGGTTTGGCGGGGGGCCTGACAGAGACCCAGTACTTC. It translates to CASGLAGGLTETQYF. Using reference TRBV12-5 and TRBJ2-5 for the parts outside the CDR3, the full variable domain is DARVTQTPRHKVTEMGQEVTMRCQPILGHNTVFWYRQTMMQGLELLAYFRNRAPLDDSGMPKDRFSAEMPDATLATLKIQPSEPRDSAVYFCASGLAGGLTETQYFGPGTRLLVL.

The chain has TRBV5-1 and TRBJ2-5; possible D gene TRBD1, 6 bases. The germline V gene has CDR1 SGHRS and CDR2 YFSETQ. This CDR3 has 14 residues. Trimming left V 4 bases short and J 4 bases short, with 14 bases between. This chain's CDR3 is CASSQGPRGETQYF. CDR3 sequence (DNA): TGCGCCAGCAGCCAGGGGCCCCGCGGAGAGACCCAGTACTTC.

To note about this clone: The sample has other DNA sequences that encode this CDR3 too. This chain uses TRBV19 with TRBJ1-2; TRBD1 is a possible D gene (5 bases). The CDR3 totals 13 residues. Germline loops: CDR1 LNHDA, CDR2 SQIVND (reference sequence). V dropped 2 bases and J dropped 4 bases, with 8 bases sitting between them. The CDR3 nucleotides read TGTGCCAGTAGTATATCGGGGGGCTATGGCTACACCTTC. It specifies CASSISGGYGYTF.

The J gene is TRBJ2-6, the V gene TRBV6-5; 8 nucleotides align to TRBD1. The CDR3 contains 15 residues. V lost 6 bases, J lost 4 bases, and 5 bases stayed unmatched. The germline CDR1 and CDR2 sequences are MNHEY and SVGAGI. In DNA form, the CDR3 reads TGTGCCAGCAGCCGGGACAGGCCCGGGGCCAACGTCCTGACTTTC. Translating it yields CASSRDRPGANVLTF.

This clone appeared a few times. V usage is TRBV5-6 and J usage is TRBJ1-2; D unresolved. CDR1 and CDR2 from the germline V gene are SGHDT and YYEEEE. With 0 bases removed from V and 5 bases from J, the gap between germline ends came to 14 bases. The CDR3 totals 15 residues. CDR3 sequence reads: CASSLATSLRYGYTF. The CDR3 bases are TGTGCCAGCAGCTTGGCCACGAGCCTCCGGTATGGCTACACCTTC.

The genes are TRBV2 and TRBJ2-7; maybe TRBD2 (6 bases). Trimming took off 8 bases at V and 4 bases at J, with 15 bases between the two ends. Germline assignment: CDR1 SNHLY and CDR2 FYNNEI. This CDR3 is built from 13 residues. CDR3 protein: CASGDSLLYEQYF. In nucleotides, the CDR3 is TGTGCCAGCGGGGACTCCCTGCTATACGAGCAGTACTTC.

This clone was seen once. V is TRBV11-2 and J is TRBJ2-3, with D uncertain. CDR3 length equals 11 residues. The germline CDR1 and CDR2 sequences are SGHAT and FQNNGV. The V and J ends lost 5 bases and 7 bases respectively, with 7 bases between them. The CDR3 is CASSDTYTQYF. The DNA for the CDR3 is TGTGCCAGCAGCGACACGTATACGCAGTATTTT.

The V call is TRBV19, the J call TRBJ1-4; a weak D match, TRBD1 (6 bases). V lost 4 bases to trimming and J lost 6 bases, with 12 bases between them. CDR3 length: 14 residues. Germline assignment: CDR1 LNHDA and CDR2 SQIVND (reference sequence). CDR3: CASSTDSYHEKLFF. CDR3 in DNA: TGTGCCAGTAGTACGGACAGCTACCATGAAAAACTGTTTTTT. Supplemented by reference TRBV19 and TRBJ1-4, the full variable domain reads DGGITQSPKYLFRKEGQNVTLSCEQNLNHDAMYWYRQDPGQGLRLIYYSQIVNDFQKGDIAEGYSVSREKKESFPLTVTSAQKNPTAFYLCASSTDSYHEKLFFGSGTQLSVL.

The chain recombines TRBV28 with TRBJ2-7, with a weak D call TRBD2 (5 bases). Looked up from germline, CDR1 is MDHEN and CDR2 is SYDVKM. V lost 7 bases and J 3 bases, leaving 10 bases between the germline ends. This CDR3 is 12 amino acids long. In DNA, the CDR3 is TGTGCCAGCAACTCGGGGATCTACGAGCAGTACTTC. This codes for CASNSGIYEQYF.

The chain uses TRBV19 and TRBJ2-1, with a weak D call TRBD1 (5 bases). CDR3 length: 14 amino acids. Germline lookup yields CDR1 LNHDA and CDR2 SQIVND (reference sequence). V gave up 6 bases and J gave up 4 bases, with 13 bases separating them. In DNA form, the CDR3 reads TGTGCCAGTAGGACAGATGGCTCGTACAATGAGCAGTTCTTC. This gives the protein CASRTDGSYNEQFF.

The chain is built from TRBV24-1 and TRBJ1-2; 11 bases agree with TRBD1. The CDR3 has 15 amino acids. CDR1 is KGHDR and CDR2 is SFDVKD in the germline V gene. The V and J ends lost 5 bases and 4 bases, in that order; junction bases with no gene match: 5. In nucleotides, the CDR3 is TGTGCCACCAGTGGTGCAGGGACAGGGGGCTATGGCTACACCTTC. This encodes CATSGAGTGGYGYTF.

V and J are TRBV7-3 and TRBJ2-2, with 7 bases aligning to TRBD1. CDR3 length equals 15 residues. V lost 5 bases to trimming and J lost 0 bases; unmatched junction nucleotides: 3. Germline CDR1 and CDR2: SGHTA and FQGTGA. The CDR3 DNA sequence: TGTGCCAGCAGCGAGGGGGCAGCGAACACCGGGGAGCTGTTTTTT. It codes for CASSEGAANTGELFF. The full variable domain, with the rest looked up from reference TRBV7-3 and TRBJ2-2, is GAGVSQTPSNKVTEKGKYVELRCDPISGHTALYWYRQSLGQGPEFLIYFQGTGAADDSGLPNDRFFAVRPEGSVSTLKIQRTERGDSAVYLCASSEGAANTGELFFGEGSRLTVL.